The rows below give T cell receptor beta chains drawn from one sample of a study of HIV-infected patients and healthy controls. From the 5' RACE reads, TCRdb called clonotypes with MiXCR, one entry per CDR3 protein. The sample lists more than 5,500 distinct CDR3 sequences, under 25% seen once, with under 25% in the top ten. The material was blood, obtained before antiretroviral therapy. These receptors all stem from an adult with HIV infection. CDR3s include the opening cysteine and the closing phenylalanine or tryptophan. D genes are given only for firm matches. Clone size is given for some rows only: seen once, a few or many times, or a class if the clone is expanded.

CDR3 DNA: TGTGCCAGCAGTCCAGAGGGGGCCGTCCACAATGAGCAGTTCTTC
CDR3 protein: CASSPEGAVHNEQFF
D gene: TRBD1
J gene: TRBJ2-1
clone size: few
V gene: TRBV28

CDR3 DNA: TGTGCCAGCAGCCAGATATCGAGGGACACTGAAGCTTTCTTT
CDR3 protein: CASSQISRDTEAFF
D gene: NA
J gene: TRBJ1-1
clone size: medium-sized
V gene: TRBV4-2

CDR3 DNA: TGCAGCGTAACAGAACAGGATAACAATGAGCAGTTCTTC
CDR3 protein: CSVTEQDNNEQFF
D gene: NA
J gene: TRBJ2-1
clone size: few
V gene: TRBV29-1

CDR3 DNA: TGTGCCAGCAGCTTAGAGGGTCACAGCCTCCAAGAAGCTTTCTTT
CDR3 protein: CASSLEGHSLQEAFF
D gene: NA
J gene: TRBJ1-1
clone size: NA
V gene: TRBV7-9

CDR3 DNA: TGTGCCAGCAGGGACACGAGTCGACCCCTCCACTTT
CDR3 protein: CASRDTSRPLHF
D gene: NA
J gene: TRBJ1-6
clone size: NA
V gene: TRBV2

CDR3 DNA: TGTGCCAGCAGCTTGTTCCCCAATGAGCAGTTCTTC
CDR3 protein: CASSLFPNEQFF
D gene: NA
J gene: TRBJ2-1
clone size: many
V gene: TRBV5-5

CDR3 DNA: TGTGCCAGCAGCCAAGATTGGGAGGTCACGGAAGCTTTCTTT
CDR3 protein: CASSQDWEVTEAFF
D gene: NA
J gene: TRBJ1-1
clone size: few
V gene: TRBV4-2

CDR3 DNA: TGTGCCAGCAGTGAATTAGGCAGGGGCGAGCAGTACTTC
CDR3 protein: CASSELGRGEQYF
D gene: NA
J gene: TRBJ2-7
clone size: medium-sized
V gene: TRBV25-1

CDR3 DNA: TGTGCCAGCAGCCAAGATCGGGCTACCCAGCAGTATTTT
CDR3 protein: CASSQDRATQQYF
D gene: NA
J gene: TRBJ2-3
clone size: few
V gene: TRBV4-2

CDR3 DNA: TGTGCCAGTAGTCCGATGAGCACCGGGGAGCTGTTTTTT
CDR3 protein: CASSPMSTGELFF
D gene: NA
J gene: TRBJ2-2
clone size: medium-sized
V gene: TRBV19

CDR3 DNA: TGTGCCAGCAGTTATTTTGCGGGGGGGAACACCGGGGAGCTGTTTTTT
CDR3 protein: CASSYFAGGNTGELFF
D gene: TRBD2
J gene: TRBJ2-2
clone size: many
V gene: TRBV6-6

CDR3 DNA: TGTGCCACTGATGGGGGGCAAGAGACCCAGTACTTC
CDR3 protein: CATDGGQETQYF
D gene: NA
J gene: TRBJ2-5
clone size: NA
V gene: TRBV2

CDR3 DNA: TGTGCCAGCAGCATGGGGGGACAAAGCACTGAAGCTTTCTTT
CDR3 protein: CASSMGGQSTEAFF
D gene: NA
J gene: TRBJ1-1
clone size: few
V gene: TRBV12-3/TRBV12-4

CDR3 DNA: TGTGCCAGCAGCTTTAGGGATGAAAAACTGTTTTTT
CDR3 protein: CASSFRDEKLFF
D gene: NA
J gene: TRBJ1-4
clone size: many
V gene: TRBV7-9

CDR3 DNA: TGCAGTGCTAGCGGGACTTATGGGACGGCTGGGCAGTTCTTC
CDR3 protein: CSASGTYGTAGQFF
D gene: NA
J gene: TRBJ2-1
clone size: many
V gene: TRBV20-1

CDR3 DNA: TGTGCCAGCAGCTCACAGGGGAACACTGAAGCTTTCTTT
CDR3 protein: CASSSQGNTEAFF
D gene: NA
J gene: TRBJ1-1
clone size: medium-sized
V gene: TRBV7-3

CDR3 DNA: TGCGCCAGCAGCCAAGAAAGACATGGCATTTTTCAGAGCAGGTTCTTC
CDR3 protein: CASSQERHGIFQSRFF
D gene: NA
J gene: TRBJ2-1
clone size: NA
V gene: TRBV4-1

CDR3 DNA: TGTGCCAGCAGCCCCGACTTCGGACAGAATGATGAGCAGTTCTTC
CDR3 protein: CASSPDFGQNDEQFF
D gene: NA
J gene: TRBJ2-1
clone size: medium-sized
V gene: TRBV3-1

CDR3 DNA: TGTGCCAGCCGCCCCGTAGGGGGATCGAATGAGCAGTTCTTC
CDR3 protein: CASRPVGGSNEQFF
D gene: NA
J gene: TRBJ2-1
clone size: NA
V gene: TRBV27

CDR3 DNA: TGTGCCAGCAGCTTAAGGGGGGATGAGCAGTTCTTC
CDR3 protein: CASSLRGDEQFF
D gene: NA
J gene: TRBJ2-1
clone size: medium-sized
V gene: TRBV7-9

CDR3 DNA: TGTGCCAGCAGCCAAGCAACCGAGGGGCCATCAAGCCACGAGCAGTACTTC
CDR3 protein: CASSQATEGPSSHEQYF
D gene: NA
J gene: TRBJ2-7
clone size: medium-sized
V gene: TRBV4-2

CDR3 DNA: TGTGCTAGTGCCTCTAGCGGGGGGGCCAGGGAGACCCAGTACTTC
CDR3 protein: CASASSGGARETQYF
D gene: TRBD2
J gene: TRBJ2-5
clone size: many
V gene: TRBV12-5

CDR3 DNA: TGCGCCAGCAGCTTGGGGGGCTGGGAGCAGTACTTC
CDR3 protein: CASSLGGWEQYF
D gene: NA
J gene: TRBJ2-7
clone size: few
V gene: TRBV5-1

CDR3 DNA: TGTGCCAGCAGCGAGGGGCTGTGGCGGTACTTC
CDR3 protein: CASSEGLWRYF
D gene: NA
J gene: TRBJ2-7
clone size: medium-sized
V gene: TRBV3-1

CDR3 DNA: TGTGCCAGCAGAGTTATTAAAGCAGGGGGTTATGGCTACACCTTC
CDR3 protein: CASRVIKAGGYGYTF
D gene: TRBD1
J gene: TRBJ1-2
clone size: many
V gene: TRBV2

CDR3 DNA: TGTGCCAGCAGTCGCGGACGCAACGAGCAGTACTTC
CDR3 protein: CASSRGRNEQYF
D gene: NA
J gene: TRBJ2-7
clone size: many
V gene: TRBV12-3/TRBV12-4

CDR3 DNA: TGCGCCAGCAGCCAAGGAGGTGTCGCGGGGACAGGGATCAATGAGCAGTTCTTC
CDR3 protein: CASSQGGVAGTGINEQFF
D gene: TRBD1
J gene: TRBJ2-1
clone size: many
V gene: TRBV4-1

CDR3 DNA: TGCGCCAGCAGCCTACAGGGGCCCTCCTACGGGGACACTGAAGCTTTCTTT
CDR3 protein: CASSLQGPSYGDTEAFF
D gene: TRBD1
J gene: TRBJ1-1
clone size: medium-sized
V gene: TRBV4-1

CDR3 DNA: TGTGCCAGCAGCCGCACTGGCCGAGGCACTGAAGCTTTCTTT
CDR3 protein: CASSRTGRGTEAFF
D gene: NA
J gene: TRBJ1-1
clone size: few
V gene: TRBV7-9

CDR3 DNA: TGTGCCAGCAGCTCGGACAGGGGGTTGGACACTGAAGCTTTCTTT
CDR3 protein: CASSSDRGLDTEAFF
D gene: TRBD1
J gene: TRBJ1-1
clone size: few
V gene: TRBV5-4

CDR3 DNA: TGTGCCAGCAGCTTACCACGGAACACTGAAGCTTTCTTT
CDR3 protein: CASSLPRNTEAFF
D gene: NA
J gene: TRBJ1-1
clone size: NA
V gene: TRBV5-6

CDR3 DNA: TGTGCCAGCAGCTTAGGCACAGATACGCAGTATTTT
CDR3 protein: CASSLGTDTQYF
D gene: NA
J gene: TRBJ2-3
clone size: many
V gene: TRBV7-9

CDR3 DNA: TGTGCCAGCAGCATCAGGTGGGGAGCTTTCTTT
CDR3 protein: CASSIRWGAFF
D gene: NA
J gene: TRBJ1-1
clone size: few
V gene: TRBV6-6

CDR3 DNA: TGTGCCAGCAGCCCAGTGACAGGGCTACCTAATGAAAAACTGTTTTTT
CDR3 protein: CASSPVTGLPNEKLFF
D gene: TRBD1
J gene: TRBJ1-4
clone size: medium-sized
V gene: TRBV7-8

CDR3 DNA: TGCAGTGCTAGACGACTGCGGGGGTATAGCACAGATACGCAGTATTTT
CDR3 protein: CSARRLRGYSTDTQYF
D gene: TRBD2
J gene: TRBJ2-3
clone size: few
V gene: TRBV20-1

CDR3 DNA: TGCGCCAGCAGCTTGACTAGACAAGGGAACACCGGGGAGCTGTTTTTT
CDR3 protein: CASSLTRQGNTGELFF
D gene: NA
J gene: TRBJ2-2
clone size: many
V gene: TRBV5-1

CDR3 DNA: TGTGCCAGCAGCGTAGCGCAGGGTTTTGGAGAAGATACGCAGTATTTT
CDR3 protein: CASSVAQGFGEDTQYF
D gene: NA
J gene: TRBJ2-3
clone size: large
V gene: TRBV9

CDR3 DNA: TGCGCCAGCAGCTCAGGACAGGGAGGCACAGATACGCAGTATTTT
CDR3 protein: CASSSGQGGTDTQYF
D gene: TRBD1
J gene: TRBJ2-3
clone size: many
V gene: TRBV5-1

CDR3 DNA: TGTGCCAGCAGCCCCTGGGACCCTTCTAGGGAGCAGTACTTC
CDR3 protein: CASSPWDPSREQYF
D gene: NA
J gene: TRBJ2-7
clone size: NA
V gene: TRBV9

CDR3 DNA: TGTGCCACCAGTGATTTGCAAGGAACCAACAATGAGCAGTTCTTC
CDR3 protein: CATSDLQGTNNEQFF
D gene: NA
J gene: TRBJ2-1
clone size: hyperexpanded
V gene: TRBV24-1

CDR3 DNA: TGTGCCAGCAGGGGATGGGACAGGGACACTGAAGCTTTCTTT
CDR3 protein: CASRGWDRDTEAFF
D gene: TRBD1
J gene: TRBJ1-1
clone size: medium-sized
V gene: TRBV7-9

CDR3 DNA: TGTGCCAGCAGCTCGGTGCGACAGGGGGCGCGGACTGGCTACACCTTC
CDR3 protein: CASSSVRQGARTGYTF
D gene: TRBD1
J gene: TRBJ1-2
clone size: medium-sized
V gene: TRBV13

CDR3 DNA: TGTGCCAGCAGCCAAGATCATTCCACTGAAGCTTTCTTT
CDR3 protein: CASSQDHSTEAFF
D gene: NA
J gene: TRBJ1-1
clone size: many
V gene: TRBV3-1

CDR3 DNA: TGTGCCAGCAGTTCCCCTTCGACAGGGCGGGTCACTGAAGCTTTCTTT
CDR3 protein: CASSSPSTGRVTEAFF
D gene: TRBD1
J gene: TRBJ1-1
clone size: medium-sized
V gene: TRBV6-2/TRBV6-3